These T cell receptor beta chains were read from a single sample in a study of read filtering for tumor transcriptome and immune sequencing. One entry per CDR3 protein results from TCRdb running MiXCR on the reads. The sample contains roughly 130,000 distinct CDR3 sequences, over 10% of which appear only once. The sequenced sample consisted of a population of CD138-negative cells sorted from bone marrow. These receptors were collected from a donor aged 40 or older with multiple myeloma. CDR3s include the opening cysteine and the closing phenylalanine or tryptophan. A D gene is named only where the DNA matches it firmly. Clone size is given for some rows only: seen once, a few or many times, or a class if the clone is expanded.

D: TRBD1
J: TRBJ1-4
V: TRBV28
size: many
DNA: TGTGCCAGCAGTTCCGGGACAGCCTTACTGTTTTTT
CDR3: CASSSGTALLFF

D: -
J: TRBJ1-1
V: TRBV29-1
size: many
DNA: TGCAGCGTTGGGACAAGGGGGAACATTGAAGCTTTCTTT
CDR3: CSVGTRGNIEAFF

D: -
J: TRBJ2-1
V: TRBV18
size: many
DNA: TGTGCCAGCTCACCGGCAGGGTCCCCCTACAATGAGCAGTTCTTC
CDR3: CASSPAGSPYNEQFF

D: -
J: TRBJ2-7
V: TRBV5-1
size: few
DNA: TGCGCCAGCAGCTTTACCGACTGTACCGAGCAGTACTTC
CDR3: CASSFTDCTEQYF

D: TRBD2
J: TRBJ2-1
V: TRBV3-1
size: many
DNA: TGTGCCAGCAGCCGAACCACGACTAGCGGGAGGACCTACAATGAGCAGTTCTTC
CDR3: CASSRTTTSGRTYNEQFF

D: -
J: TRBJ2-3
V: TRBV9
size: many
DNA: TGTGCCAGCAGCGTAGGGCCAGATGGAGATACGCAGTATTTT
CDR3: CASSVGPDGDTQYF

D: -
J: TRBJ2-5
V: TRBV2
size: many
DNA: TGTGCCAGCACCTCAACTAGTTTCGAGACCCAGTACTTC
CDR3: CASTSTSFETQYF

D: TRBD1
J: TRBJ1-2
V: TRBV12-3/TRBV12-4
size: many
DNA: TGTGCCAGCAGTTTAATCTCAGGGGGCGGCTACACCTTC
CDR3: CASSLISGGGYTF

D: -
J: TRBJ1-4
V: TRBV20-1
size: many
DNA: TGCAGTGGCCGCCCGGGACATACAACTAATGAAAAACTGTTTTTT
CDR3: CSGRPGHTTNEKLFF

D: -
J: TRBJ2-2
V: TRBV9
size: -
DNA: TGTGCCAGCAGCGGCGACCGTCTGACCGGGGAGCTGTTTTTT
CDR3: CASSGDRLTGELFF

D: -
J: TRBJ2-7
V: TRBV9
size: -
DNA: TGTGCCAGCAGCCCACGAGGGTACGAGCAGTACTTC
CDR3: CASSPRGYEQYF

D: TRBD1
J: TRBJ2-7
V: TRBV28
size: many
DNA: TGTGCCAGCATACCGGGACAGTCCTACGAGAGGCAGTACTTC
CDR3: CASIPGQSYERQYF

D: TRBD2
J: TRBJ2-5
V: TRBV5-1
size: many
DNA: TGCGCCAGCAGCTTGGCCGGACTAGCCGTTGCGGAGACCCAGTACTTC
CDR3: CASSLAGLAVAETQYF

D: TRBD1
J: TRBJ1-6
V: TRBV5-4
size: many
DNA: TGTGCCAGCAGCCGGGACAGGGGAAGTAATTCACCCCTCCACTTT
CDR3: CASSRDRGSNSPLHF

D: TRBD2
J: TRBJ2-1
V: TRBV5-4
size: many
DNA: TGTGCCAGCTCTACGGGGGGGCCGGGAATTAGCTCCTACAATGAGCAGTTCTTC
CDR3: CASSTGGPGISSYNEQFF